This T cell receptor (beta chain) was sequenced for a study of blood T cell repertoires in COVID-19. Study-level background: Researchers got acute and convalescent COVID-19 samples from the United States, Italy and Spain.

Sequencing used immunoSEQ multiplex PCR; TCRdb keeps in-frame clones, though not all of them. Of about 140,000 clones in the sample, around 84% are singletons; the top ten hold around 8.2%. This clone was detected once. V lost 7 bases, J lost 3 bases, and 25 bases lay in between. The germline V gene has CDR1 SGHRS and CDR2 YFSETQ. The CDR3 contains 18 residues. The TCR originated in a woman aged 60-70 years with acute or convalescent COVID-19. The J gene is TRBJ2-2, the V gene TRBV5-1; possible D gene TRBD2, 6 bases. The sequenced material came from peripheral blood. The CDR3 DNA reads TGCGCCAGCTCTGGAGGGTTCCCCGCCGCGTCGTACACCGGGGAGCTGTTTTTT. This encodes CASSGGFPAASYTGELFF.